Below are 32 T cell receptor beta chains sequenced from a single sample in a study of blood T cell repertoires in COVID-19. The method was immunoSEQ multiplex PCR; TCRdb's version includes in-frame clones alone and lacks a portion of them. In the table there are roughly 200,000 clones, approximately 79% of which are singletons. The sequencing sample was made of peripheral blood. The origin of the receptors is a man over 45 who had recovered from COVID-19.

This clone has more than one count but fewer than ten. The chain recombines TRBV6-5 with TRBJ1-5; the match to TRBD1 covers 7 bases. Per germline, CDR1 MNHEY and CDR2 SVGAGI. The CDR3 totals 15 residues. V was pared by 6 bases and J by 2 bases, with 7 bases of the junction left unmatched. This CDR3 is CASSLTGVGNQPQHF. Written as DNA, the CDR3 is TGTGCCAGCAGCCTAACAGGGGTAGGCAATCAGCCCCAGCATTTT.

The genes are TRBV12-5 and TRBJ2-3, with D unclear. Germline CDR1 reads LGHNT; CDR2 reads FRNRAP. The CDR3 spans 13 residues. The ends were cut back, 1 base at V and 5 bases at J, with 7 bases in the middle. The DNA of the CDR3 is TGTGCTAGTGGTTTGGGAGTCGGAGATACGCAGTATTTT. Translated, it gives CASGLGVGDTQYF. The full variable domain, with the rest looked up from reference TRBV12-5 and TRBJ2-3, is DARVTQTPRHKVTEMGQEVTMRCQPILGHNTVFWYRQTMMQGLELLAYFRNRAPLDDSGMPKDRFSAEMPDATLATLKIQPSEPRDSAVYFCASGLGVGDTQYFGPGTRLTVL.

V usage is TRBV18 and J usage is TRBJ1-2, with 7 bases matching TRBD1. Germline CDR1 and CDR2: KGHSH and LQKENI. The CDR3 sequence is 15 residues long. The ends lost 2 bases at V and 4 bases at J; junction bases unmatched: 7. As DNA, the CDR3 is TGTGCCAGCTCACCAAGGGACAGACTCCTCTATGGCTACACCTTC. Its protein product is CASSPRDRLLYGYTF.

In its sample, this clone was seen many times. The J gene is TRBJ2-7, the V gene TRBV6-2 or TRBV6-3; perhaps TRBD2 as D (6 bases). The CDR3 length is 16 residues. The germline CDR1 and CDR2 sequences are MNHEY and SVGEGT. V lost 6 bases, J lost 4 bases, and 22 bases lay in between. In DNA, the CDR3 is TGTGCCAGCAGCCCCGAGGCGGGACCGCATGGGTACGAGCAGTACTTC. Protein product: CASSPEAGPHGYEQYF.

The chain couples TRBV14 to TRBJ2-4; D is possibly TRBD2 (6 bases). V was trimmed by 4 bases and J by 8 bases, leaving 12 bases between them. There are 13 residues in the CDR3. Germline V lookup: CDR1 SGHDN, CDR2 FVKESK. CDR3 amino acids: CASSRAGLDIQYF. DNA for the CDR3: TGTGCCAGCAGCCGAGCGGGTTTAGACATTCAGTACTTC.

J is TRBJ2-5 and V is TRBV5-4; TRBD1 aligns across 10 bases. The CDR3 is 17 residues long. The V gene's germline CDR1 is SGHNT and CDR2 YYREEE (reference sequence). The V segment lost 0 bases and the J segment 4 bases; nucleotides outside the gene matches: 9. DNA for the CDR3: TGTGCCAGCAGCTTGGCCAATCAGGGACAGGGGAGAGAGACCCAGTACTTC. This encodes CASSLANQGQGRETQYF.

This sequence joins TRBV2 and TRBJ2-5; D not resolved. The CDR3 covers 12 residues. Looked up from germline, CDR1 is SNHLY and CDR2 is FYNNEI. V shed 4 bases and J shed 5 bases, with 8 bases lying between them. In DNA, the CDR3 is TGTGCCAGCAGTGCAATCGGGGAGACCCAGTACTTC. This gives the protein CASSAIGETQYF. The variable domain in full, with the rest retrieved from reference TRBV2 and TRBJ2-5, is EPEVTQTPSHQVTQMGQEVILRCVPISNHLYFYWYRQILGQKVEFLVSFYNNEISEKSEIFDDQFSVERPDGSNFTLKIRSTKLEDSAMYFCASSAIGETQYFGPGTRLLVL.

A single count supports this clone. The chain employs TRBV7-2 and TRBJ2-7; possibly TRBD1 for D (6 bases). The CDR3 consists of 13 residues. V lost 4 bases and J lost 5, with 12 bases in between. CDR1 is SGHTA and CDR2 is FQGNSA in the germline V gene. The chain's CDR3 is CASSSRGLDEQYF. CDR3 in DNA: TGTGCCAGCAGCTCCAGGGGTCTCGACGAGCAGTACTTC.

This chain joins TRBV5-1 and TRBJ1-5; possibly TRBD1 for D (5 bases). The CDR3 sequence is 14 residues long. Germline V gene sequence: CDR1 SGHRS, CDR2 YFSETQ. Trimming removed 0 bases at V and 7 bases at J, with 11 bases between. This CDR3 reads CASSLVGGGQPQHF. Written as DNA, the CDR3 is TGCGCCAGCAGCTTGGTCGGGGGGGGACAGCCCCAGCATTTT.

This sequence joins TRBV2 and TRBJ1-5, with TRBD1 as a possible D gene (5 bases). The V gene's germline CDR1 is SNHLY and CDR2 FYNNEI. The CDR3 sequence is 14 residues long. Trimming cost V 6 bases and J 3 bases, with 12 bases left between them. The CDR3 nucleotides read TGTGCCAGCAGGGGGCCCGGGTTCAATCAGCCCCAGCATTTT. Translation: CASRGPGFNQPQHF.

This chain links TRBV6-5 with TRBJ2-7; the D gene is possibly TRBD2 (6 bases). Trimming took off 6 bases at V and 6 bases at J, with 18 bases between the two ends. The germline V gene has CDR1 MNHEY and CDR2 SVGAGI. This CDR3 comprises 14 residues. Written as DNA, the CDR3 is TGTGCCAGCAGCCGGGGCGGGATCGGTCGCGAGCAGTACTTC. As protein: CASSRGGIGREQYF.

V is TRBV20-1 and J is TRBJ2-5; no definite D call. V was trimmed by 6 bases and J by 5 bases, leaving 10 bases between them. Germline V gives CDR1 DFQATT, CDR2 SNEGSKA (reference sequence). This CDR3 region has 11 residues. CDR3 residues: CSASFFETQYF. In DNA form, the CDR3 reads TGCAGTGCGTCATTTTTTGAGACCCAGTACTTC.

The chain recombines TRBV6-2 or TRBV6-3 with TRBJ2-3; 8 bases map to TRBD2. From germline, CDR1 is MNHEY and CDR2 SVGEGT. With 2 bases clipped from V and 2 bases from J, the junction kept 3 bases outside the gene matches. CDR3 size: 15 residues. The CDR3 bases are TGTGCCAGCAGTTACCTAGCGGGCCTCACAGATACGCAGTATTTT. Protein sequence: CASSYLAGLTDTQYF.

Only a few counts were recorded for this clone. The chain employs TRBV29-1 and TRBJ1-1; D remains unclear. V lost 7 bases to trimming and J lost 1 base, with 16 bases between them. CDR1 and CDR2 from the germline V gene are SQVTM and ANQGSEA. This CDR3 has 14 amino acids. CDR3 residues: CSALRLAQNTEAFF. Written as DNA, the CDR3 is TGCAGCGCCCTCAGGCTCGCCCAGAACACTGAAGCTTTCTTT.

The J gene is TRBJ2-7, the V gene TRBV10-1; 14 bases are a match to TRBD2. V shed 6 bases and J 5 bases; nucleotides not matched to a gene: 3. The CDR3 loop spans 14 amino acids. Germline CDR1 and CDR2: WNHNN and SYGVQD (reference sequence). CDR3 loop: CASRGLAGVNEQYF. The DNA for the CDR3 is TGCGCCAGCAGGGGACTAGCGGGAGTTAACGAGCAGTACTTC.

This clone came up a few times. The rearrangement joins TRBV15 to TRBJ1-1; TRBD1 matches at 10 bases. The CDR3 totals 15 residues. Trimming cost V 3 bases and J 5 bases; bases outside gene matches: 6. Germline V lookup: CDR1 LNHNV, CDR2 YYDKDF (reference sequence). Here the CDR3 reads CATSRRTGGGTEAFF. CDR3 nucleotides: TGTGCCACCAGCAGGCGGACAGGGGGAGGGACTGAAGCTTTCTTT.

This clone was observed once. The CDR3 here is CAITNGGGNNEQFF. In nucleotides, the CDR3 is TGTGCCATCACGAACGGGGGAGGGAACAATGAGCAGTTCTTC. This chain joins TRBV10-3 and TRBJ2-1; 7 nucleotides align to TRBD2. CDR3 length: 14 residues. Losses at the gene ends were 7 bases for V and 5 bases for J; bases not matched to a gene: 8. Per germline, CDR1 ENHRY and CDR2 SYGVKD.

The chain recombines TRBV6-5 with TRBJ1-2; a possible D gene is TRBD1 (5 bases). The V end was cut by 4 bases, the J end by 2 bases, with 11 bases between. The CDR3 length is 14 residues. Germline loops: CDR1 MNHEY, CDR2 SVGAGI. Written as DNA, the CDR3 is TGTGCCAGCAGTTTACAGGAACGGAACTATGGCTACACCTTC. Its translation is CASSLQERNYGYTF.

This clone turned up a few times. V is TRBV19 and J is TRBJ2-1; 12 nucleotides align to TRBD2. Germline CDR1 is LNHDA and CDR2 is SQIVND (reference sequence). CDR3 length: 17 amino acids. V lost 3 bases and J lost 5; bases outside the gene matches: 8. The CDR3 DNA sequence: TGTGCCAGTAGTATCCGCCCTAGCGGGAGGGAGGACAATGAGCAGTTCTTC. Translating it yields CASSIRPSGREDNEQFF.

CDR3: CASSYSSGQRYEQYF. The CDR3 DNA sequence: TGTGCCAGCAGTTACTCCTCGGGACAGCGATACGAGCAGTACTTC. The chain employs TRBV6-5 and TRBJ2-7; 7 nucleotides line up with TRBD1. V shed 0 bases, J shed 4 bases, and the junction held 6 bases outside the gene matches. The CDR3 spans 15 residues. Germline CDR1 and CDR2: MNHEY and SVGAGI.

The CDR3 protein is CASSEFGYNEQFF. The CDR3 DNA follows: TGTGCCAGCAGTGAATTCGGGTACAATGAGCAGTTCTTC. This rearrangement joins TRBV6-1 to TRBJ2-1; no clear D. The germline CDR1 and CDR2 sequences are MNHNS and SASEGT. The CDR3 length is 13 residues. The V and J ends lost 2 bases and 4 bases respectively, with 6 bases between them.

This clone was recorded once. This chain connects TRBV4-1 to TRBJ1-3; no definite D call. Trimming removed 1 base from V and 4 bases from J, with 8 bases in between. The CDR3 covers 14 residues. Germline CDR1 reads MGHRA; CDR2 reads YSYEKL. Here the CDR3 reads CASSQVNKGNTIYF. In DNA form, the CDR3 reads TGCGCCAGCAGCCAAGTCAACAAGGGAAACACCATATATTTT.

This clone was seen a few times. The V gene is TRBV7-3, the J gene TRBJ2-3; a possible D gene is TRBD2 (6 bases). The CDR3 has 15 amino acids. V gave up 4 bases and J gave up 3 bases, with 14 bases separating them. The germline CDR1 and CDR2 sequences are SGHTA and FQGTGA. CDR3 in DNA: TGTGCCAGCAGCTCCAACCGGGACTTTACAGATACGCAGTATTTT. Its protein is CASSSNRDFTDTQYF.

This chain connects TRBV7-9 to TRBJ2-3, with D uncertain. Germline CDR1 SEHNR, CDR2 FQNEAQ (reference sequence). Trimming removed 0 bases at V and 0 bases at J, with 13 bases between. The CDR3 contains 17 residues. The chain's CDR3 is CASSLAPRITSTDTQYF. The DNA of the CDR3 is TGTGCCAGCAGCTTAGCGCCGAGGATAACTAGCACAGATACGCAGTATTTT.

The chain combines TRBV2 with TRBJ1-2, with 8 bases that match TRBD1. The germline CDR1 and CDR2 sequences are SNHLY and FYNNEI. CDR3 size: 14 residues. V lost 6 bases to trimming and J lost 8 bases; unmatched junction nucleotides: 11. In DNA form, the CDR3 reads TGTGCCAGCAGACCCGGGACAGGAATGAGAGGCTACACCTTC. Encoded protein: CASRPGTGMRGYTF.

The V and J genes are TRBV30 and TRBJ1-5; D gene uncertain. V lost 2 bases and J 0 bases, leaving 11 bases between the germline ends. This CDR3 is built from 15 residues. CDR1 GTSNPN and CDR2 SVGIG come from the germline V gene (reference sequence). CDR3 sequence: CAWSQELHSNQPQHF. The CDR3 bases are TGTGCCTGGAGTCAGGAATTGCATAGCAATCAGCCCCAGCATTTT.

The CDR3 DNA follows: TGCGCCAGCTTGGGCGGAACGGGAACCGGGGAGCTGTTTTTT. Protein product: CASLGGTGTGELFF. The J gene is TRBJ2-2, the V gene TRBV5-1; TRBD2 is a possible D gene (5 bases). This CDR3 comprises 14 residues. V dropped 7 bases and J dropped 5 bases, with 15 bases sitting between them. Germline-derived CDR1 and CDR2 are SGHRS and YFSETQ.

The table lists this clone with a few counts. The rearrangement uses TRBV6-1 and TRBJ1-2; D is possibly TRBD1 (6 bases). Trimming cost V 2 bases and J 8 bases, with 12 bases left between them. CDR1 MNHNS and CDR2 SASEGT come from the germline V gene. The CDR3 extends over 13 amino acids. For the CDR3, the DNA is TGTGCCAGCAGTGAATCAGGGGTCGACGGCTACACCTTC. It is translated as CASSESGVDGYTF.

This clone was seen more than once but under ten times. The chain couples TRBV7-9 to TRBJ1-6; D perhaps matches TRBD1 (5 bases). CDR1 is SEHNR, CDR2 FQNEAQ, per germline (reference sequence). V was shortened by 6 bases and J by 9 bases, with 18 bases between the two germline ends. The CDR3 extends over 15 amino acids. The CDR3 loop is CASSRGEGRGSPLHF. The CDR3 DNA follows: TGTGCCAGCAGTAGAGGGGAGGGTCGCGGTTCACCCCTCCACTTT.

With respect to this clone: Other DNA sequences in the same sample also yield this CDR3. CDR3 nucleotide sequence: TGTGCCAGCAGTTCTCGGGACAGCTCCTACAATGAGCAGTTCTTC. This gives the protein CASSSRDSSYNEQFF. The J gene is TRBJ2-1, the V gene TRBV27, with 7 bases aligning to TRBD1. V lost 4 bases and J lost 0; bases outside the gene matches: 3. Looked up from germline, CDR1 is MNHEY and CDR2 is SMNVEV (reference sequence). CDR3 size: 15 residues.

This chain connects TRBV6-5 to TRBJ1-2, with 11 bases identical to TRBD1. Germline V gives CDR1 MNHEY, CDR2 SVGAGI. The V gene end was trimmed by 8 bases and the J gene end by 9 bases; junction bases not matched to a gene: 11. This CDR3 region has 14 residues. In DNA form, the CDR3 reads TGTGCCAGCTCAAAGCAGGACAGGGGGCAGAGCTACACCTTC. Residues: CASSKQDRGQSYTF.

The chain uses TRBV18 and TRBJ2-3, with 7 bases that match TRBD2. This CDR3 is 17 amino acids long. Per germline, CDR1 KGHSH and CDR2 LQKENI. Germline trimming cut 2 bases from V and 5 bases from J; bases unmatched to any gene: 13. CDR3 residues: CASSPTGGLAVVDTQYF. The CDR3 coding sequence is TGTGCCAGCTCACCAACGGGAGGTCTAGCAGTGGTAGATACGCAGTATTTT.